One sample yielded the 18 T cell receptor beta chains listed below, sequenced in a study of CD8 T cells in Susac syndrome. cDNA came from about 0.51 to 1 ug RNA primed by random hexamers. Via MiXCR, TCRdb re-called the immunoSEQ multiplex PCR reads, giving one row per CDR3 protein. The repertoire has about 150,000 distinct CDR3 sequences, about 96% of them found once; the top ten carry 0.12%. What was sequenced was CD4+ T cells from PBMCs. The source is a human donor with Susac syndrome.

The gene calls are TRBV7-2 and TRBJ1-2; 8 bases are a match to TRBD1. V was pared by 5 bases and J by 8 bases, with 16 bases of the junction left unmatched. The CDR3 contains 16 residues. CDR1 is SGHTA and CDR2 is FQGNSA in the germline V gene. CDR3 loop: CASSLTTGASERGYTF. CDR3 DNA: TGTGCCAGCAGCCTAACGACAGGGGCCTCAGAGAGGGGCTACACCTTC.

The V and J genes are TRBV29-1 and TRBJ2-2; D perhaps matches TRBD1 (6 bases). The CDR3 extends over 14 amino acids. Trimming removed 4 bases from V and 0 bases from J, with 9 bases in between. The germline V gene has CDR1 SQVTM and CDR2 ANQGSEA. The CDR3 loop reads CSVGTDANTGELFF. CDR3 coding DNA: TGCAGCGTTGGGACAGACGCGAACACCGGGGAGCTGTTTTTT.

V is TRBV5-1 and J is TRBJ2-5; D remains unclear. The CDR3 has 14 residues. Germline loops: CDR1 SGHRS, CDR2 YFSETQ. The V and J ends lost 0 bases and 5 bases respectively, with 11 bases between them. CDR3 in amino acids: CASSLAQPDETQYF. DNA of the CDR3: TGCGCCAGCAGCTTGGCCCAACCAGACGAGACCCAGTACTTC.

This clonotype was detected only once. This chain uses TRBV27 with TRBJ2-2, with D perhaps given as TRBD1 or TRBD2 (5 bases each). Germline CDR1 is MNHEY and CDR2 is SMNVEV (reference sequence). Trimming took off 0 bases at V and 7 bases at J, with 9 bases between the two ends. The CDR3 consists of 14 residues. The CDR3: CASSLSRGHGELFF. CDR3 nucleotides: TGTGCCAGCAGTTTATCACGGGGCCACGGGGAGCTGTTTTTT.

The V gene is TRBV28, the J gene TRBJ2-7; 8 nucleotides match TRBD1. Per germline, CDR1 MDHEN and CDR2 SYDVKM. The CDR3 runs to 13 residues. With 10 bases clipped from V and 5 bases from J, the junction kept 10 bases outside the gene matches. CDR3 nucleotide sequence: TGTGCCATCCCCGGACAGGGAGCGAACGAGCAGTACTTC. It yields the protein CAIPGQGANEQYF.

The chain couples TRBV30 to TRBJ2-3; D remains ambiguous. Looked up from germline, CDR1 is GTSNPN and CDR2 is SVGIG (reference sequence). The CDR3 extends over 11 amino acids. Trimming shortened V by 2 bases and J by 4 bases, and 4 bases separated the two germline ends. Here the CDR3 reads CAWSISDTQYF. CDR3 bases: TGTGCCTGGAGTATATCAGATACGCAGTATTTT.

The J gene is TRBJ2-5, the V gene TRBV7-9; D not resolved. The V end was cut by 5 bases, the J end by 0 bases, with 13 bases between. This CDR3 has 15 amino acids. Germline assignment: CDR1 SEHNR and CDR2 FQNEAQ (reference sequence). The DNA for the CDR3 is TGTGCCAGCAGCGCATCACTCTCCTACCAAGAGACCCAGTACTTC. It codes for CASSASLSYQETQYF.

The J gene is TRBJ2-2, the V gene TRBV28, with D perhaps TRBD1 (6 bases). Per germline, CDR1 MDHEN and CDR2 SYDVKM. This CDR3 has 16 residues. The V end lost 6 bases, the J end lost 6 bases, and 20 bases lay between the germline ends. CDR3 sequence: CASSPMADRTPGELFF. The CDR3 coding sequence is TGTGCCAGCAGCCCTATGGCTGACAGGACCCCCGGGGAGCTGTTTTTT.

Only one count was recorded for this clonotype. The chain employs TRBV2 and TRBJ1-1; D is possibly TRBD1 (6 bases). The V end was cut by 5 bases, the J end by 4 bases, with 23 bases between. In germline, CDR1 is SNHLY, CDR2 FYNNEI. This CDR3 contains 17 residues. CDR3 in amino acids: CASSPERNRVRATEAFF. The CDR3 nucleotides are TGTGCCAGCAGTCCAGAACGTAACAGGGTGCGGGCCACTGAAGCTTTCTTT.

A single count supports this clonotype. The CDR3 DNA follows: TGTGCCTGGAGTGCTAAAACTTCGACGCGCAGCTACACCTTC. It encodes CAWSAKTSTRSYTF. The chain is built from TRBV30 and TRBJ1-2; D is ambiguous. Deletions cut 1 base from V and 9 bases from J, with 18 bases between. CDR1 GTSNPN and CDR2 SVGIG come from the germline V gene (reference sequence). CDR3 length equals 14 residues.

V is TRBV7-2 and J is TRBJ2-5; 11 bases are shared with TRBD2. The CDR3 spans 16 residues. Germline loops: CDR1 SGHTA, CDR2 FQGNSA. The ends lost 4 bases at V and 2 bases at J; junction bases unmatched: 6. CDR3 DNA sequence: TGTGCCAGCAGCTCGGGACTAGCGGCATATCAAGAGACCCAGTACTTC. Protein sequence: CASSSGLAAYQETQYF.

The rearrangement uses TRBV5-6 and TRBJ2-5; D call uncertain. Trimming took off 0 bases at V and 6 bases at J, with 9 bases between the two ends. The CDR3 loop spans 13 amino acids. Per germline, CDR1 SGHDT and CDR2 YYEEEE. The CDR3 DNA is TGTGCCAGCAGCTTGGGCCGGCAGAAGACCCAGTACTTC. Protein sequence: CASSLGRQKTQYF.

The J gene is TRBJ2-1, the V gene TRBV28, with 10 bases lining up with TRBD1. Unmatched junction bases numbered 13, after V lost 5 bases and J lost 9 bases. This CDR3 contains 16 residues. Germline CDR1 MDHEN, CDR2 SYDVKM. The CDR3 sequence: CASSTPGTGVWVEQFF. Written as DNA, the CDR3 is TGTGCCAGCAGTACTCCCGGGACAGGGGTTTGGGTTGAGCAGTTCTTC.

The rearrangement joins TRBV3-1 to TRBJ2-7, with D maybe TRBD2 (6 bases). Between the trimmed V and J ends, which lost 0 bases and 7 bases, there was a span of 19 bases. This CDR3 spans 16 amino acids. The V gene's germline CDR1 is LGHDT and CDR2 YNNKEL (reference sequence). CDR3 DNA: TGTGCCAGCAGCCAAGAGGTGGGACGGGAGATGGGGGAGCAGTACTTC. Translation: CASSQEVGREMGEQYF.

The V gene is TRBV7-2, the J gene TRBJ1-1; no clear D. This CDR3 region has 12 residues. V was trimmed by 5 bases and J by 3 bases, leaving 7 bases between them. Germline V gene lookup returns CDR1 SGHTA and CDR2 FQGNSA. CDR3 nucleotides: TGTGCCAGCAGCGACCCCTACACTGAAGCTTTCTTT. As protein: CASSDPYTEAFF.

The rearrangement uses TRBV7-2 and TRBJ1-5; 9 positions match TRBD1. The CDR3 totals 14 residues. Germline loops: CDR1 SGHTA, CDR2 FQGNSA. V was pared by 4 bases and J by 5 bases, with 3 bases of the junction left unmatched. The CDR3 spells CASSYRQGDQPQHF. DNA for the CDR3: TGTGCCAGCAGCTACCGACAGGGGGATCAGCCCCAGCATTTT.

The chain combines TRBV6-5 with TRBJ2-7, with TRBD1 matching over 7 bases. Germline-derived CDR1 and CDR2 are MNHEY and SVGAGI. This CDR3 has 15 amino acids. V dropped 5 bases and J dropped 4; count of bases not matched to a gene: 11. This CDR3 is CASSKNRGRQYEQYV. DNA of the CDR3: TGTGCCAGCAGTAAAAACAGGGGTCGACAATACGAGCAGTACGTC.

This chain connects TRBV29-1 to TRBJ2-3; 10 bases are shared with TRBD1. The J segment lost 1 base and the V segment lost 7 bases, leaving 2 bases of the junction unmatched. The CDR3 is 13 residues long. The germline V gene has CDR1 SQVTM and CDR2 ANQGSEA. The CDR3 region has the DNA TGCAGCGCCGGGACAGGGGGCACAGATACGCAGTATTTT. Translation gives CSAGTGGTDTQYF.